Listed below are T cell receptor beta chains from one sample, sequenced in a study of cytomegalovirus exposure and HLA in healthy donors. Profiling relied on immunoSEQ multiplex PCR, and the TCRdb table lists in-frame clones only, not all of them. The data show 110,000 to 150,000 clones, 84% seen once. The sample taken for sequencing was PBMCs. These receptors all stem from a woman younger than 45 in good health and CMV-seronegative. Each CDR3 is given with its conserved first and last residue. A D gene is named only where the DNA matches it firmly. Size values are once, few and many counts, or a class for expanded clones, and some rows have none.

CASSLVGATDTQYF	TGCGCCAGCAGCTTGGTGGGGGCCACAGATACGCAGTATTTT	-	-	TRBV5-1	TRBJ2-3
CASSPVGTGVYEQYF	TGCGCCAGCAGCCCAGTAGGGACAGGGGTCTACGAGCAGTACTTC	TRBD1	few	TRBV4-1	TRBJ2-7
CASSPGVEETQYF	TGCGCCAGCAGCCCGGGTGTGGAAGAGACCCAGTACTTC	-	-	TRBV5-1	TRBJ2-5
CAYRTGMDSPLHF	TGTGCCTACCGGACAGGGATGGATTCACCCCTCCACTTT	TRBD1	few	TRBV6-6	TRBJ1-6
CASTTEGQGRETQYF	TGTGCCAGCACTACGGAGGGACAGGGCCGGGAGACCCAGTACTTC	TRBD1	-	TRBV2	TRBJ2-5
CASSWGDRSNYEQYF	TGTGCCAGCAGCTGGGGCGACAGGTCTAACTACGAGCAGTACTTC	-	-	TRBV5-8	TRBJ2-7
CASSSRTGGAEKLFF	TGTGCCAGTAGTTCACGTACAGGGGGCGCTGAAAAACTGTTTTTT	TRBD1	-	TRBV19	TRBJ1-4
CASSQTGSSSYEQYF	TGTGCCAGCAGCCAGACAGGGTCAAGCTCCTACGAGCAGTACTTC	TRBD1	-	TRBV9	TRBJ2-7
CASSPGGTEKLFF	TGTGCCAGCTCACCTGGCGGAACGGAAAAACTGTTTTTT	-	-	TRBV18	TRBJ1-4
CASSLGVGGNYEQYF	TGTGCCAGCAGCTTAGGTGTGGGGGGGAACTACGAGCAGTACTTC	TRBD2	-	TRBV7-6	TRBJ2-7
CASSSPGQGYYGYTF	TGTGCCAGCAGCTCACCGGGACAGGGCTACTATGGCTACACCTTC	TRBD1	-	TRBV5-4	TRBJ1-2
CAWSNGGNTEAFF	TGTGCCTGGAGCAACGGGGGGAACACTGAAGCTTTCTTT	-	-	TRBV30	TRBJ1-1
CSARVKGEAFF	TGCAGTGCTAGAGTTAAGGGGGAAGCTTTCTTT	-	-	TRBV20-1	TRBJ1-1
CSVRRGGEGEQYF	TGCAGCGTTCGGAGGGGCGGTGAGGGCGAGCAGTACTTC	-	once	TRBV29-1	TRBJ2-7
CASSENRAYNSPLHF	TGTGCCAGCAGTGAAAACAGGGCCTATAATTCACCCCTCCACTTT	-	-	TRBV2	TRBJ1-6
CASSVVGGANTGELFF	TGTGCCAGCAGCGTAGTGGGTGGAGCGAACACCGGGGAGCTGTTTTTT	-	-	TRBV9	TRBJ2-2
CASSLVSEWETQYF	TGTGCCAGCAGCTTAGTCAGCGAATGGGAGACCCAGTACTTC	-	-	TRBV11-2	TRBJ2-5
CASSQEGTGIYEQYF	TGCGCCAGCAGCCAAGAAGGCACAGGAATCTACGAGCAGTACTTC	-	-	TRBV4-3	TRBJ2-7
CASSQITSGERTDTQYF	TGTGCCAGCAGCCAAATCACTAGCGGGGAACGCACAGATACGCAGTATTTT	TRBD2	-	TRBV4-2	TRBJ2-3
CASSNEQGVYGYTF	TGTGCCAGTAGTAATGAACAGGGGGTGTATGGCTACACCTTC	TRBD1	-	TRBV19	TRBJ1-2
CSVLAGRNTGELFF	TGCAGCGTGCTGGCGGGACGGAACACCGGGGAGCTGTTTTTT	-	-	TRBV29-1	TRBJ2-2
CASSLDRVNEQFF	TGTGCCAGCAGCTTGGACAGGGTGAATGAGCAGTTCTTC	TRBD1	few	TRBV7-9	TRBJ2-1
CASSFLGQMNTEAFF	TGCGCCAGCAGCTTTCTGGGACAGATGAACACTGAAGCTTTCTTT	TRBD1	-	TRBV5-1	TRBJ1-1
CASSPDNQETQYF	TGTGCCAGCAGCCCAGACAACCAAGAGACCCAGTACTTC	-	once	TRBV7-9	TRBJ2-5
CASSRRAGGLEQYF	TGTGCCAGCAGCCGACGAGCAGGCGGGCTCGAGCAGTACTTC	-	-	TRBV7-2	TRBJ2-7
CASSPGQGSNEKLFF	TGCGCCAGCAGTCCGGGACAGGGGAGTAATGAAAAACTGTTTTTT	TRBD1	-	TRBV5-1	TRBJ1-4
CASRRHLTRQGGTEAFF	TGTGCCAGCAGACGCCACCTAACCCGACAGGGAGGCACTGAAGCTTTCTTT	TRBD1	-	TRBV27	TRBJ1-1
CASSPQRSPGELFF	TGTGCCAGCAGCCCCCAGCGCAGCCCCGGGGAGCTGTTTTTT	-	-	TRBV6-5	TRBJ2-2
CAARDRINEKLFF	TGTGCCGCCAGGGACAGGATTAATGAAAAACTGTTTTTT	TRBD1	-	TRBV10-3	TRBJ1-4
CASSFDNSRLFF	TGTGCCAGCAGTTTTGATAACTCCCGGCTGTTTTTT	-	few	TRBV27	TRBJ1-4
CAIRDRQGSLSDTEAFF	TGTGCCATCAGGGACAGACAGGGGTCCCTCTCAGACACTGAAGCTTTCTTT	TRBD1	-	TRBV10-3	TRBJ1-1
CASSLTDYEQYF	TGTGCCAGCAGCTTAACAGACTACGAGCAGTACTTC	-	-	TRBV7-2	TRBJ2-7
CASSSRDKGTQYF	TGTGCCAGCAGCTCCAGGGATAAGGGGACCCAGTACTTC	-	-	TRBV7-8	TRBJ2-5
CASSPVQGADYGYTF	TGTGCCAGCTCACCGGTCCAGGGTGCCGACTATGGCTACACCTTC	-	-	TRBV18	TRBJ1-2
CATSRDGVSTDTQYF	TGTGCCACCAGCAGAGACGGGGTTTCCACAGATACGCAGTATTTT	-	-	TRBV15	TRBJ2-3
CASSYTGATEAFF	TGTGCCAGCAGTTACACAGGGGCCACTGAAGCTTTCTTT	TRBD1	-	TRBV6-5	TRBJ1-1
CSVLQGSEQYF	TGCAGCGTTTTACAGGGGAGCGAGCAGTACTTC	TRBD1	-	TRBV29-1	TRBJ2-7
CASSWGGRSYEQYF	TGTGCCAGCAGCTGGGGGGGGCGCTCCTACGAGCAGTACTTC	-	-	TRBV7-2	TRBJ2-7
CASSSRPREGGYTF	TGTGCCAGCAGTTCCAGGCCGAGGGAGGGCGGCTACACCTTC	-	-	TRBV7-2	TRBJ1-2
CASSSDSLGELFF	TGCGCCAGCAGCTCGGACAGCCTCGGGGAGCTGTTTTTT	-	-	TRBV5-1	TRBJ2-2
CASRRRDLGTDTQYF	TGTGCCAGCCGAAGGAGGGACCTTGGCACAGATACGCAGTATTTT	-	-	TRBV6-1	TRBJ2-3
CASSLTGSTKTQYF	TGTGCCAGCAGCCTTACAGGGAGTACGAAGACCCAGTACTTC	-	-	TRBV11-3	TRBJ2-5
CASSRRQGRYEQYF	TGTGCCAGCAGTCGCAGACAGGGGCGATACGAGCAGTACTTC	TRBD1	-	TRBV6-6	TRBJ2-7
CASSLGVRETQYF	TGTGCCAGCAGCTTAGGTGTGCGTGAGACCCAGTACTTC	-	once	TRBV7-2	TRBJ2-5
CASSHRTLGSEQYF	TGTGCCAGTAGCCACAGGACCCTGGGAAGTGAGCAGTACTTC	-	-	TRBV19	TRBJ2-7
CASSFPAADTQYF	TGTGCCAGCAGTTTCCCGGCGGCAGATACGCAGTATTTT	-	-	TRBV27	TRBJ2-3
CASSLGQYSGSNQPQHF	TGTGCCAGCAGCTTAGGACAGTATTCAGGGTCCAATCAGCCCCAGCATTTT	-	-	TRBV7-9	TRBJ1-5
CASSQQGVSEKLFF	TGTGCCAGCAGTCAACAGGGAGTGAGTGAAAAACTGTTTTTT	-	-	TRBV6-1	TRBJ1-4
CASSLFGTGGTDTQYF	TGTGCCAGCAGCTTGTTCGGGACAGGGGGTACAGATACGCAGTATTTT	TRBD1	-	TRBV5-8	TRBJ2-3
CASSSAGTGKETQYF	TGCGCCAGCAGCTCCGCGGGGACAGGGAAAGAGACCCAGTACTTC	TRBD1	-	TRBV5-1	TRBJ2-5
CASSPTPNTEAFF	TGTGCCAGCTCACCAACTCCGAACACTGAAGCTTTCTTT	-	-	TRBV18	TRBJ1-1
CASSRYRGGTGLEETQYF	TGTGCCAGCAGCCGGTATCGAGGAGGGACAGGGTTGGAAGAGACCCAGTACTTC	TRBD1	-	TRBV5-6	TRBJ2-5